Following are 9 T cell receptor beta chains from one sample sequenced in a study of cytomegalovirus exposure and HLA in healthy donors (dated by TCRdb to the late 2010s). Libraries were made using the immunoSEQ multiplex PCR assay. For the multiplex PCR, a mixture combining 60 forward primers for TCR Vbeta segments and 13 reverse primers for TCR Jbeta segments was used. The table comes from immuneACCESS by way of TCRdb, which keeps in-frame sequences with V and J called. Part of the clones is missing from these tables; in studies checked, under half for an unresolved V gene and the rest for unknown reasons. Across this sample there are 95,000 to 110,000 clones, with 75% to 80% seen only once. 5.8% of the sample rests with the top ten. The sequencing sample was made of PBMCs. These receptors all come from a man aged 60 to 75 in good health and CMV-seropositive.

This chain joins TRBV5-1 and TRBJ1-1, with D perhaps matching TRBD1 (6 bases). V lost 1 base and J 4 bases, leaving 11 bases between the germline ends. Germline assignment: CDR1 SGHRS and CDR2 YFSETQ. The length of the CDR3 is 14 residues. This CDR3 is CASSLMDSSTEAFF. DNA for the CDR3: TGCGCCAGCAGCTTGATGGACAGTTCCACTGAAGCTTTCTTT.

This chain links TRBV29-1 with TRBJ2-7; 13 bases are shared with TRBD2. The CDR3 is 14 residues long. Germline V gene data show CDR1 as SQVTM and CDR2 as ANQGSEA. The V segment lost 6 bases and the J segment 2 bases; nucleotides outside the gene matches: 4. The CDR3 coding sequence is TGCAGCGTCCTCGGACTAGCGGGAGCCTACGAGCAGTACTTC. It codes for CSVLGLAGAYEQYF.

The rearrangement joins TRBV10-3 to TRBJ2-3, with 7 positions matching TRBD1. There are 15 residues in the CDR3. The V segment lost 5 bases and the J segment 3 bases; nucleotides outside the gene matches: 8. CDR1 is ENHRY and CDR2 is SYGVKD in the germline V gene. As DNA, the CDR3 is TGTGCCATCAGTCGTACAGGGGCTGGGACAGATACGCAGTATTTT. This translates into CAISRTGAGTDTQYF.

The chain carries TRBV18 and TRBJ1-4; a weak D match, TRBD1 (5 bases). Germline assignment: CDR1 KGHSH and CDR2 LQKENI. V was shortened by 5 bases and J by 5 bases, with 12 bases between the two germline ends. The CDR3 totals 14 residues. This CDR3 is CASSWGGVNEKLFF. In DNA, the CDR3 is TGTGCCAGCTCATGGGGGGGAGTCAATGAAAAACTGTTTTTT. The full variable domain, its missing parts supplied by reference TRBV18 and TRBJ1-4, is NAGVMQNPRHLVRRRGQEARLRCSPMKGHSHVYWYRQLPEEGLKFMVYLQKENIIDESGMPKERFSAEFPKEGPSILRIQQVVRGDSAAYFCASSWGGVNEKLFFGSGTQLSVL.

Remarks on this clone: The junction departs from the called germline gene at one end, perhaps through a read error. The chain combines TRBV5-4 with TRBJ2-5; a weak D match, TRBD1 (6 bases). This CDR3 has 11 amino acids. Germline CDR1 and CDR2: SGHNT and YYREEE (reference sequence). CDR3 region: CASSSGEIQYF. For the CDR3, the DNA is TGTGCCAGCAGCTCAGGGGAGATCCAGTACTTC.

This clone was counted a few times. The chain recombines TRBV6-5 with TRBJ1-3; 9 nucleotides line up with TRBD1. Per the germline V gene, CDR1 is MNHEY and CDR2 is SVGAGI. Trimming took 2 bases from V and 4 from J; bases not matched to a gene: 3. This CDR3 comprises 15 residues. CDR3 DNA sequence: TGTGCCAGCAGTTACGACAGGGGGTCCGGAAACACCATATATTTT. Protein product: CASSYDRGSGNTIYF.

This clone was seen a few times. J is TRBJ1-1 and V is TRBV7-6, with D uncertain. The V and J ends lost 4 bases and 0 bases respectively, with 9 bases between them. CDR1 is SGHVS and CDR2 is FNYEAQ in the germline V gene. This CDR3 is built from 14 residues. DNA of the CDR3: TGTGCCAGCAGCTCGGCCGGGGTGAACACTGAAGCTTTCTTT. This gives the protein CASSSAGVNTEAFF.

The V and J genes are TRBV7-9 and TRBJ2-4, with 9 bases lining up with TRBD1. The CDR3 contains 19 residues. V was clipped by 0 bases and J by 0 bases; unmatched bases: 9. CDR1 and CDR2 from the germline V gene are SEHNR and FQNEAQ (reference sequence). The CDR3 sequence: CASSLALGTGILAKNIQYF. DNA for the CDR3: TGTGCCAGCAGCTTAGCGCTTGGGACAGGGATTCTAGCCAAAAACATTCAGTACTTC. The entire variable domain, with the rest obtained from reference TRBV7-9 and TRBJ2-4, is as follows: DTGVSQNPRHKITKRGQNVTFRCDPISEHNRLYWYRQTLGQGPEFLTYFQNEAQLEKSRLLSDRFSAERPKGSFSTLEIQRTEQGDSAMYLCASSLALGTGILAKNIQYFGAGTRLSVL.

CDR3 sequence reads: CASSSRDLSNQPQHF. The CDR3 DNA follows: TGCGCCAGCAGCTCCAGGGATCTGAGCAATCAGCCCCAGCATTTT. V and J are TRBV5-1 and TRBJ1-5; D possibly corresponds to TRBD1 (5 bases). V gave up 3 bases and J gave up 1 base, with 11 bases separating them. Germline CDR1 reads SGHRS; CDR2 reads YFSETQ. The CDR3 is 15 residues long.